The rows below give T cell receptor beta chains drawn from one sample of a study of early T cells in non-severe SARS-CoV-2 infection. TCRdb reprocessed the 5' RACE reads with MiXCR, giving one entry per CDR3 protein. The table has 48,000 or so distinct CDR3 sequences, more than 5.5% seen once. The material sequenced was whole blood, taken at baseline. The source of these receptors is an adult who was a healthcare worker with PCR-confirmed SARS-CoV-2 infection or an uninfected control (not recorded which). CDR3s include the opening cysteine and the closing phenylalanine or tryptophan. A D gene is named only where the DNA matches it firmly. Size is stated for part of the rows, as once, few or many counts, or as a class when the clone is expanded.

>TRBV7-2|TRBJ2-3|-|14|many
CASSTDWGTDTQYF
TGTGCCAGCAGCACTGATTGGGGCACAGATACGCAGTATTTT
>TRBV28|TRBJ2-7|-|13|few
CASRPPLPYEQYF
TGTGCCAGCAGACCTCCCCTCCCTTACGAGCAGTACTTC
>TRBV10-3|TRBJ2-7|TRBD2|14|many
CAITPSSGTAEQYF
TGTGCCATCACCCCCTCCAGCGGGACGGCCGAGCAGTACTTC
>TRBV5-4|TRBJ2-3|TRBD1|16|once
CASSFKGQGIGDTQYF
TGTGCCAGCAGCTTCAAGGGACAGGGGATCGGGGATACGCAGTATTTT
>TRBV29-1|TRBJ2-3|-|13|-
CSVGEPLPDTQYF
TGCAGCGTTGGAGAGCCACTACCAGATACGCAGTATTTT
>TRBV5-6|TRBJ2-1|-|14|-
CASSLAREANEQFF
TGTGCCAGCAGCTTGGCACGGGAAGCAAATGAGCAGTTCTTC
>TRBV24-1|TRBJ2-3|-|16|-
CATSPPRGQETDTQYF
TGTGCCACCAGCCCCCCCAGAGGGCAGGAAACAGATACGCAGTATTTT
>TRBV3-1|TRBJ1-1|-|13|many
CASSTDMNTEAFF
TGTGCCAGCTCCACAGACATGAACACTGAAGCTTTCTTT
>TRBV29-1|TRBJ2-3|-|13|-
CSVADSLQNTQYF
TGCAGCGTTGCGGACAGTCTTCAAAATACGCAGTATTTT
>TRBV10-2|TRBJ1-1|-|14|-
CASSESRQSTEAFF
TGCGCCAGCAGTGAGTCTAGGCAGAGCACTGAAGCTTTCTTT
>TRBV19|TRBJ2-7|-|15|many
CASSISQAAPTTQYF
TGTGCCAGTAGTATAAGCCAGGCAGCTCCTACGACGCAGTACTTC
>TRBV12-3/TRBV12-4|TRBJ1-2|-|12|-
CASSLGPSDYTF
TGTGCCAGCAGTTTGGGCCCCTCAGACTACACCTTC
>TRBV27|TRBJ2-1|-|15|few
CASSLSRYRYNEQFF
TGTGCCAGCAGTTTATCGCGGTATAGGTACAATGAGCAGTTCTTC
>TRBV7-3|TRBJ2-1|TRBD2|14|few
CASSLKGGRNEQFF
TGTGCCAGCAGCTTAAAGGGCGGGAGAAATGAGCAGTTCTTC
>TRBV14|TRBJ1-1|-|14|many
CASSIKHQGTEAFF
TGTGCCAGCAGCATCAAGCACCAGGGCACTGAAGCTTTCTTT
>TRBV10-3|TRBJ2-3|TRBD1|15|few
CAISKTGDKADTQYF
TGTGCCATCAGCAAGACAGGGGACAAGGCAGATACGCAGTATTTT
>TRBV29-1|TRBJ2-7|-|10|many
CSVEIDGQYF
TGCAGCGTTGAGATTGACGGGCAGTACTTC
>TRBV4-3|TRBJ1-1|-|15|few
CASSQDYGSATEAFF
TGCGCCAGCAGCCAAGATTACGGTTCTGCCACTGAAGCTTTCTTT
>TRBV15|TRBJ1-5|TRBD1|16|many
CATSREWTGRSQPQHF
TGTGCCACCAGCAGAGAATGGACAGGGAGAAGTCAGCCCCAGCATTTT
>TRBV24-1|TRBJ1-2|-|13|many
CATSDGGIHGYTF
TGTGCCACCAGTGATGGAGGGATCCATGGCTACACCTTC
>TRBV27|TRBJ2-3|TRBD1|15|few
CASLPQGKRTDTQYF
TGTGCCAGCCTCCCACAGGGGAAACGCACAGATACGCAGTATTTT
>TRBV6-4|TRBJ2-2|-|16|few
CASSLSVHANTGELFF
TGTGCCAGCAGTCTGTCAGTGCACGCGAACACCGGGGAGCTGTTTTTT
>TRBV20-1|TRBJ1-4|-|16|many
CSARDQTRGANEKLFF
TGCAGTGCTAGAGATCAGACACGGGGGGCTAATGAAAAACTGTTTTTT
>TRBV4-3|TRBJ2-2|-|14|few
CASSQWVNTGELFF
TGCGCCAGCAGCCAATGGGTGAACACCGGGGAGCTGTTTTTT
>TRBV3-1|TRBJ1-6|-|13|-
CASGLGGSSPLHF
TGTGCCAGCGGGTTAGGAGGGAGTTCACCCCTCCACTTT
>TRBV9|TRBJ1-1|TRBD1|15|-
CASSPRQGRDTEAFF
TGTGCCAGCAGCCCCCGACAGGGGAGAGACACTGAAGCTTTCTTT
>TRBV19|TRBJ1-5|-|13|-
CASSGDKNQPQHF
TGTGCCAGTAGTGGGGACAAAAATCAGCCCCAGCATTTT
>TRBV7-2|TRBJ2-3|-|14|-
CASSPDTFRDTQYF
TGTGCCAGCAGCCCCGACACGTTTCGGGATACGCAGTATTTT
>TRBV18|TRBJ1-2|-|17|many
CASSKPEGRETNYGYTF
TGTGCCAGCTCAAAACCGGAGGGCAGAGAGACCAACTATGGCTACACCTTC
>TRBV6-1|TRBJ2-1|TRBD2|14|-
CASPGTSGRIEQFF
TGTGCCAGCCCCGGGACTAGCGGGAGGATTGAGCAGTTCTTC
>TRBV24-1|TRBJ2-1|-|13|many
CATSDSAYNEQFF
TGTGCCACCAGTGATAGTGCCTACAATGAGCAGTTCTTC
>TRBV9|TRBJ2-5|-|13|once
CASSVGRFETQYF
TGTGCCAGCAGCGTTGGTCGTTTTGAGACCCAGTACTTC
>TRBV7-2|TRBJ2-2|TRBD2|15|many
CASSQGLAGAGELFF
TGTGCCAGCAGCCAGGGACTAGCGGGCGCCGGGGAGCTGTTTTTT
>TRBV27|TRBJ1-5|TRBD1|16|many
CASSAGTGKSNQPQHF
TGTGCCAGCAGTGCCGGGACAGGGAAGAGCAATCAGCCCCAGCATTTT
>TRBV7-8|TRBJ2-3|-|16|many
CASSLVAGGGTDTQYF
TGTGCCAGCAGCTTAGTTGCGGGTGGGGGCACAGATACGCAGTATTTT
>TRBV12-3/TRBV12-4|TRBJ1-1|-|14|many
CASITGTSHTEAFF
TGTGCCAGCATTACCGGGACAAGTCACACTGAAGCTTTCTTT
>TRBV2|TRBJ2-7|-|15|many
CASSGHGTEIYEQYF
TGTGCCAGCAGTGGTCACGGGACGGAGATCTACGAGCAGTACTTC
>TRBV12-3/TRBV12-4|TRBJ1-2|-|15|many
CASSLASGFRGGYTF
TGTGCCAGCAGTTTAGCGTCGGGCTTTCGTGGTGGCTACACCTTC
>TRBV28|TRBJ2-5|-|16|-
CASSLGAFWYQETQYF
TGTGCCAGCAGTTTAGGAGCGTTTTGGTACCAAGAGACCCAGTACTTC
>TRBV14|TRBJ2-1|-|18|many
CASSQLRVNPQRDNEQFF
TGTGCCAGCAGCCAGCTCAGGGTGAATCCACAAAGGGACAATGAGCAGTTCTTC
>TRBV4-1|TRBJ2-3|-|14|few
CASSQDPTLDTQYF
TGCGCCAGCAGCCAAGATCCCACACTAGATACGCAGTATTTT
>TRBV12-3/TRBV12-4|TRBJ2-3|-|14|few
CASGVAVKGDTQYF
TGTGCCAGCGGGGTAGCGGTTAAGGGAGATACGCAGTATTTT
>TRBV4-3|TRBJ2-7|-|13|many
CASSHRGTGEQYF
TGCGCCAGCAGCCACCGGGGTACTGGCGAGCAGTACTTC
>TRBV12-3/TRBV12-4|TRBJ2-2|TRBD1|16|many
CASSFGAGGVGGELFF
TGTGCCAGCAGTTTCGGGGCAGGGGGAGTTGGAGGGGAGCTGTTTTTT
>TRBV18|TRBJ1-1|-|13|-
CASSPPAGTEAFF
TGTGCCAGCTCACCACCGGCCGGCACTGAAGCTTTCTTT
>TRBV20-1|TRBJ2-2|TRBD2|16|many
CSATSGRAGGTGELFF
TGCAGTGCCACAAGCGGGAGGGCCGGGGGCACCGGGGAGCTGTTTTTT
>TRBV9|TRBJ1-4|-|16|few
CASSVDQGHGNEKLFF
TGTGCCAGCAGCGTAGATCAAGGACACGGTAATGAAAAACTGTTTTTT
>TRBV20-1|TRBJ2-7|-|15|few
CSAPGRQGAYYEQYF
TGCAGTGCCCCCGGGAGGCAGGGGGCGTACTACGAGCAGTACTTC
>TRBV28|TRBJ1-2|-|13|-
CASSFSLQFSYTF
TGTGCCAGCAGTTTTTCTCTTCAATTCTCCTACACCTTC
>TRBV12-3/TRBV12-4|TRBJ2-6|-|14|many
CASSLGSGANVLTF
TGTGCCAGCAGTTTAGGATCTGGGGCCAACGTCCTGACTTTC
>TRBV28|TRBJ2-7|-|14|many
CASRNLQGSYEQYF
TGTGCCAGCAGGAACCTACAGGGCTCCTACGAGCAGTACTTC
>TRBV4-1|TRBJ2-3|-|17|few
CASSQDRGASESNTQYF
TGCGCCAGCAGCCAAGATAGGGGAGCGAGCGAATCTAATACGCAGTATTTT
>TRBV6-4|TRBJ1-1|-|13|-
CASSSTLNTEAFF
TGTGCCAGCAGTTCCACCTTGAACACTGAAGCTTTCTTT